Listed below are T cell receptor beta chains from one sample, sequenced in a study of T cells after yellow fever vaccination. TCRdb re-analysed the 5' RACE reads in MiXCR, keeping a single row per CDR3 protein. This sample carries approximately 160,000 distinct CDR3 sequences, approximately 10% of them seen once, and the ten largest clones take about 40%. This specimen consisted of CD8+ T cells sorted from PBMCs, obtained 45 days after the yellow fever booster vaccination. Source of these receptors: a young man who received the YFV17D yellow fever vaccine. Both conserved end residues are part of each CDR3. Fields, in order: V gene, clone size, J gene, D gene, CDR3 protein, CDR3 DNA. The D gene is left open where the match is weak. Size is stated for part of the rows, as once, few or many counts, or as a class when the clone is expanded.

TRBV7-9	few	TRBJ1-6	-	CASSSRTDSPLHF	TGTGCCAGCAGCTCCAGGACAGATTCACCCCTCCACTTT
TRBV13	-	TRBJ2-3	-	CASSSRSPDTQYF	TGTGCCAGCAGCTCCCGGAGCCCAGATACGCAGTATTTT
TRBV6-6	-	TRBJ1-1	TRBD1	CASSLLTGGPNTEAFF	TGTGCCAGCAGTCTCTTAACAGGGGGGCCGAACACTGAAGCTTTCTTT
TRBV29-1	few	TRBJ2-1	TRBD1	CSVVTGVNYNEQFF	TGCAGCGTTGTGACAGGGGTCAACTACAATGAGCAGTTCTTC
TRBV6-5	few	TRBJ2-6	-	CASSPLMPGANVLTF	TGTGCCAGCAGCCCCCTGATGCCTGGGGCCAACGTCCTGACTTTC
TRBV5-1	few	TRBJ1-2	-	CASSLGEGGYTF	TGCGCCAGCAGCTTGGGGGAAGGAGGCTACACCTTC
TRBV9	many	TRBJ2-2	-	CASSVGGTGELFF	TGTGCCAGCAGCGTAGGAGGAACCGGGGAGCTGTTTTTT
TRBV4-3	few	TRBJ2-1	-	CASSPGQSLHNEQFF	TGCGCCAGCAGCCCGGGACAATCTCTGCACAATGAGCAGTTCTTC
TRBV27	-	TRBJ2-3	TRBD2	CASSALAGGPTDTQYF	TGTGCCAGCAGTGCTCTAGCGGGGGGGCCCACAGATACGCAGTATTTT
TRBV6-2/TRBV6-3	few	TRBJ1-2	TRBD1	CASSPTGPRFYGYTF	TGTGCCAGCAGTCCGACAGGGCCACGCTTCTATGGCTACACCTTC
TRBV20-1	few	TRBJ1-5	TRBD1	CSARDIETGIHQPQHF	TGCAGTGCTAGAGATATCGAGACAGGGATCCATCAGCCCCAGCATTTT
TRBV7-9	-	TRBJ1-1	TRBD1	CASSGTGHTEAFF	TGTGCCAGCAGCGGGACAGGTCATACTGAAGCTTTCTTT
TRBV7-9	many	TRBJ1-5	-	CASSLGPGGDQPQHF	TGTGCCAGCAGCTTGGGCCCGGGGGGGGATCAGCCCCAGCATTTT
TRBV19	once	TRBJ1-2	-	CASSLAWSYTF	TGTGCCAGTAGTCTGGCATGGAGTTACACCTTC
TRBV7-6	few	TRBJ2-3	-	CASSFSSLAGASTDTQYF	TGTGCCAGCAGCTTCTCCTCTCTCGCGGGGGCCTCCACAGATACGCAGTATTTT
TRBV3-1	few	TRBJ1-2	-	CASSQDRGLLNYGYTF	TGTGCCAGCAGCCAAGATCGAGGGCTTCTCAACTATGGCTACACCTTC
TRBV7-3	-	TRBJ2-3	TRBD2	CASSSGLAGGPGTDTQYF	TGTGCCAGCAGCTCGGGACTAGCGGGGGGGCCGGGCACAGATACGCAGTATTTT
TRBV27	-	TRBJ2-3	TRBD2	CASNQFPSGAYTDTQYF	TGTGCCAGCAACCAATTCCCTAGCGGGGCTTATACAGATACGCAGTATTTT
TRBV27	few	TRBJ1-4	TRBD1	CASSSGGGKLFF	TGTGCCAGCAGTTCAGGGGGCGGGAAACTGTTTTTT
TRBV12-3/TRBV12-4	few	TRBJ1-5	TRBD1	CASRTQGADQPQHF	TGTGCCAGCAGGACACAGGGGGCCGATCAGCCCCAGCATTTT
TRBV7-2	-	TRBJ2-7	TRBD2	CASSLHPSGGYEQYF	TGTGCCAGCAGCTTACATCCTAGCGGGGGTTACGAGCAGTACTTC
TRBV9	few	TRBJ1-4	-	CASSVDQGINEKLFF	TGTGCCAGCAGCGTAGATCAAGGGATCAATGAAAAACTGTTTTTT
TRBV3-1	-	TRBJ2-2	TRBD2	CASSQVLLAGSGELFF	TGTGCCAGCAGCCAAGTACTCCTAGCGGGGAGCGGGGAGCTGTTTTTT
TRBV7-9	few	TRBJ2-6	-	CASSLMQSGANVLTF	TGTGCCAGCAGCTTAATGCAATCTGGGGCCAACGTCCTGACTTTC
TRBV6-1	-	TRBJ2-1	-	CASSIRDYNEQFF	TGTGCCAGCAGTATCAGGGATTACAATGAGCAGTTCTTC
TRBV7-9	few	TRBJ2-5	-	CASSLSPRETQYF	TGTGCCAGCAGCTTATCCCCAAGGGAGACCCAGTACTTC
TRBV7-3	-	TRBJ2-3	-	CASSSTGRIDTQYF	TGTGCCAGCAGCTCCACAGGGCGTATAGATACGCAGTATTTT
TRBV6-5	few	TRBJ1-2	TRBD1	CASSLDRGLSGYTF	TGTGCCAGCAGCCTAGACAGGGGGCTGAGTGGCTACACCTTC
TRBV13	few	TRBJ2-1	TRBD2	CASSQNQRGVYNEQFF	TGTGCCAGCAGCCAGAATCAGCGGGGGGTATACAATGAGCAGTTCTTC
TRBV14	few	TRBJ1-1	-	CASSQGQGSINTEAFF	TGTGCCAGCAGCCAAGGGCAGGGCTCAATCAACACTGAAGCTTTCTTT
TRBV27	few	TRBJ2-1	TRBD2	CASSSPSGGAHNEQFF	TGTGCCAGCAGTTCGCCCAGCGGGGGGGCGCACAATGAGCAGTTCTTC
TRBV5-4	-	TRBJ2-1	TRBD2	CASRAEPGLAGAYNEQFF	TGTGCCAGCAGGGCGGAGCCGGGACTAGCGGGGGCGTACAATGAGCAGTTCTTC
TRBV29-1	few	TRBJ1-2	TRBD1	CSARTGRGGYTF	TGCAGCGCCCGGACAGGGCGAGGGGGCTACACCTTC
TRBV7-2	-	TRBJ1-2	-	CASSPSRGSFNYGYTF	TGTGCCAGCAGCCCCTCCCGGGGGTCGTTTAACTATGGCTACACCTTC
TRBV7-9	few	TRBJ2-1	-	CASSSAGNEQFF	TGTGCCAGCAGCTCTGCGGGGAATGAGCAGTTCTTC
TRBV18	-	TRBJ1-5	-	CASPDQPQHF	TGTGCCAGCCCCGATCAGCCCCAGCATTTT
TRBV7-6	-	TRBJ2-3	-	CASLEGDTHSTDTQYF	TGTGCCAGCTTGGAAGGGGACACACATAGCACAGATACGCAGTATTTT
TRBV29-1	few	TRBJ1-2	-	CSAVQAVNYGYTF	TGCAGCGCTGTACAGGCGGTTAACTATGGCTACACCTTC
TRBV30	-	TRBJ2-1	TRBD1	CAWSLGQGDGEQFF	TGTGCCTGGAGTCTAGGACAGGGGGACGGTGAGCAGTTCTTC
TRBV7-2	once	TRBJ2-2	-	CASAPVLGTGELFF	TGTGCCAGCGCCCCGGTGTTAGGGACCGGGGAGCTGTTTTTT
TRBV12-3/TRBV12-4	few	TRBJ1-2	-	CASINQGYGYGYTF	TGTGCCAGCATCAATCAGGGGTACGGCTATGGCTACACCTTC
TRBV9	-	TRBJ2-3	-	CASTQGGGTDTQYF	TGTGCCAGCACACAGGGGGGGGGTACAGATACGCAGTATTTT
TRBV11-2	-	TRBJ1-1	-	CASSPKVNTEAFF	TGTGCCAGCAGCCCCAAGGTGAACACTGAAGCTTTCTTT
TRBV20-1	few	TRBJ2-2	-	CSARRANTGELFF	TGCAGTGCTAGAAGGGCGAACACCGGGGAGCTGTTTTTT
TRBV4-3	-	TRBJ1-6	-	CASSQDMGRLFLHF	TGCGCCAGCAGCCAAGACATGGGCCGGCTGTTCCTCCACTTT
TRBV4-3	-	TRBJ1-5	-	CASSQAPPDETRKDQPQHF	TGCGCCAGCAGCCAAGCCCCCCCCGACGAGACCCGTAAGGATCAGCCCCAGCATTTT
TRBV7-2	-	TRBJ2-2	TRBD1	CASSSLTGADTGELFF	TGTGCCAGCAGCTCCCTAACAGGGGCTGACACCGGGGAGCTGTTTTTT
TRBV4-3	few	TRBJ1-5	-	CASSQDRALSLATQHF	TGCGCCAGCAGCCAAGATCGAGCCCTGTCCTTAGCAACCCAGCATTTT
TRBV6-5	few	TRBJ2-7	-	CASKGGRSYEQYF	TGTGCCAGCAAAGGGGGGCGCTCCTACGAGCAGTACTTC
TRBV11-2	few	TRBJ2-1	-	CASSLGAGRTSYNEQFF	TGTGCCAGCAGCTTAGGGGCCGGACGGACCTCCTACAATGAGCAGTTCTTC
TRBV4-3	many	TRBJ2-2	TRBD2	CASSQAPAGVGSGELFF	TGCGCCAGCAGCCAAGCTCCAGCGGGGGTCGGTTCCGGGGAGCTGTTTTTT
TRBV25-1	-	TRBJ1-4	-	CASSGAEKLFF	TGTGCCAGCAGTGGGGCAGAAAAACTGTTTTTT
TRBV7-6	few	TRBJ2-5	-	CASSLASGRTETQYF	TGTGCCAGCAGCTTAGCGTCCGGGCGTACGGAGACCCAGTACTTC
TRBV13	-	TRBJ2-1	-	CASSLGQGFYNEQFF	TGTGCCAGCAGCTTAGGTCAGGGATTCTACAATGAGCAGTTCTTC
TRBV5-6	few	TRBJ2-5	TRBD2	CASSSPDRGLAGETQYF	TGTGCCAGCAGCTCTCCCGACCGGGGACTAGCGGGGGAGACCCAGTACTTC
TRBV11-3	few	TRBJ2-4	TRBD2	CASSLVLWASGPNIQYF	TGTGCCAGCAGCTTAGTCCTCTGGGCTAGCGGTCCAAACATTCAGTACTTC
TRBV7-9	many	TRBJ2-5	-	CASSFREETQYF	TGTGCCAGCAGCTTCAGGGAAGAGACCCAGTACTTC